Below are 10 T cell receptor beta chains sequenced from a single sample in a study of blood T cell repertoires in COVID-19. TCRdb's copy holds only in-frame clones and misses some; the assay was immunoSEQ multiplex PCR. This sample yields around 200,000 clones, of which about 85% are seen a single time; more than 10% belongs to the top ten. Sequenced: peripheral blood. The receptors come from a woman between 18 and 29 years old who had recovered from COVID-19.

This clone has a handful of counts. J is TRBJ2-1 and V is TRBV7-9; D ambiguous. The ends were cut back, 1 base at V and 9 bases at J, with 4 bases in the middle. The CDR3 sequence is 11 residues long. In germline, CDR1 is SEHNR, CDR2 FQNEAQ (reference sequence). In nucleotides, the CDR3 is TGTGCCAGCAGCTTAGGAGGTGAGCAGTTCTTC. Its translation is CASSLGGEQFF.

The V call is TRBV6-2 or TRBV6-3, the J call TRBJ1-2; 8 positions agree with TRBD1. The CDR3 sequence is 15 residues long. V lost 5 bases, J lost 5 bases, and 10 bases stayed unmatched. Per the germline V gene, CDR1 is MNHEY and CDR2 is SVGEGT. As DNA, the CDR3 is TGTGCCAGCAGTCTACAGGGGGGCAAGGAGTATGGCTACACCTTC. Translated, it gives CASSLQGGKEYGYTF.

The J gene is TRBJ2-5, the V gene TRBV11-3, with D possibly being TRBD2 (6 bases). V was clipped by 5 bases and J by 2 bases, with 12 bases between them. CDR1 is SGHNT, CDR2 YENEEA, per germline. The CDR3 is made up of 14 amino acids. CDR3 protein: CASSGRDGQETQYF. The CDR3, as DNA: TGTGCCAGCAGCGGGCGGGACGGACAAGAGACCCAGTACTTC.

The V gene is TRBV27, the J gene TRBJ2-7, with D tentatively TRBD2 (5 bases). Per the germline V gene, CDR1 is MNHEY and CDR2 is SMNVEV (reference sequence). V was shortened by 2 bases and J by 2 bases, with 7 bases between the two germline ends. This CDR3 spans 13 amino acids. The CDR3: CASSLLGAYEQYF. The CDR3 DNA reads TGTGCCAGCAGTTTACTCGGGGCCTACGAGCAGTACTTC.

The chain is built from TRBV5-5 and TRBJ2-1, with unresolved D. CDR3 length equals 13 residues. Germline V lookup: CDR1 SGHKS, CDR2 YYEKEE (reference sequence). V lost 8 bases and J lost 7, with 16 bases in between. Here the CDR3 DNA reads TGTGCCAGTCGTAGACTGGAGTGGAATGAGCAGTTCTTC. This sequence encodes CASRRLEWNEQFF.

This chain uses TRBV7-8 with TRBJ1-5; 8 bases are shared with TRBD1. The CDR3 extends over 15 amino acids. From germline, CDR1 is SGHVS and CDR2 FQNEAQ. Unmatched junction bases numbered 8, after V lost 4 bases and J lost 6 bases. The CDR3 sequence: CASSSWTGSGQPQHF. The CDR3 nucleotides are TGTGCCAGCAGCTCGTGGACAGGGTCGGGTCAGCCCCAGCATTTT.

The V call is TRBV7-9, the J call TRBJ2-7; 11 positions match TRBD2. The CDR3 extends over 15 amino acids. Germline V gene lookup returns CDR1 SEHNR and CDR2 FQNEAQ (reference sequence). V lost 5 bases and J lost 1; bases outside the gene matches: 4. The CDR3 DNA reads TGTGCCAGCAGCCCCAGACTAGCGGGATCCTACGAGCAGTACTTC. Translated: CASSPRLAGSYEQYF.

This clone was seen a handful of times. The chain combines TRBV18 with TRBJ1-2; D is possibly TRBD1 (6 bases). CDR3 size: 12 residues. Trimming took off 5 bases at V and 4 bases at J, with 8 bases between the two ends. The V gene's germline CDR1 is KGHSH and CDR2 LQKENI. This chain's CDR3 is CASSTDSYGYTF. The CDR3, as DNA: TGTGCCAGCTCAACGGACAGCTATGGCTACACCTTC.

This rearrangement joins TRBV9 to TRBJ2-1; 12 bases align to TRBD2. Germline assignment: CDR1 SGDLS and CDR2 YYNGEE. The J segment lost 9 bases and the V segment lost 4 bases, leaving 8 bases of the junction unmatched. The CDR3 has 15 amino acids. DNA for the CDR3: TGTGCCAGCAGCCCAAGACTAGCGGGAGCCACTGAGCAGTTCTTC. Its translation: CASSPRLAGATEQFF.

This chain links TRBV27 with TRBJ2-1; 11 bases agree with TRBD2. The V segment lost 5 bases and the J segment 8 bases; nucleotides outside the gene matches: 17. Germline assignment: CDR1 MNHEY and CDR2 SMNVEV (reference sequence). The length of the CDR3 is 18 residues. CDR3 protein: CASSVAFFTSGSRYEQFF. The CDR3 DNA reads as TGTGCCAGCAGTGTCGCATTTTTCACTAGCGGGAGTAGGTATGAGCAGTTCTTC.